Each of the 23 T cell receptor beta chains below was sequenced from the same sample in a study of spatial heterogeneity in lung cancer. As for time point: blood at routine non-recurrence follow-up after resection. Whole RNA was taken from tumor, nontumor lung or frozen PBMC; it was then sequenced unsorted. TCRdb reprocessed the 5' RACE reads with MiXCR, giving one entry per CDR3 protein. The sample lists around 110,000 distinct CDR3 sequences, 12% occurring once. Sequencing used PBMCs, obtained at follow-up. Receptor source: a male donor with early-stage non-small cell lung cancer.

The chain carries TRBV7-9 and TRBJ2-3, with no clear D. The CDR3 is 14 amino acids. Germline V lookup: CDR1 SEHNR, CDR2 FQNEAQ (reference sequence). V shed 8 bases and J shed 2 bases, with 14 bases lying between them. DNA of the CDR3: TGTGCCAGCGTCCCGCCGGCGGCCACAGATACGCAGTATTTT. Residues: CASVPPAATDTQYF.

This clonotype appeared a few times. The gene calls are TRBV29-1 and TRBJ2-7, with unresolved D. V dropped 0 bases and J dropped 2 bases, with 11 bases sitting between them. CDR1 and CDR2 (germline): SQVTM, ANQGSEA. The CDR3 length is 14 residues. The CDR3 sequence is CSVEDWNGTYEQYF. The CDR3, as DNA: TGCAGCGTTGAAGATTGGAACGGTACCTACGAGCAGTACTTC.

The rearrangement uses TRBV3-1 and TRBJ1-4; possible D gene TRBD1, 5 bases. V was cut by 4 bases and J by 8 bases, with 17 bases left in between. From germline, CDR1 is LGHDT and CDR2 YNNKEL (reference sequence). This CDR3 region has 15 residues. The CDR3 sequence is CASSRNGGTGEKLFF. CDR3 DNA sequence: TGTGCCAGCAGCCGGAACGGGGGAACGGGAGAAAAACTGTTTTTT.

The CDR3 protein is CASSQGDFAYEQYF. CDR3 DNA sequence: TGTGCCAGCAGCCAAGGGGACTTTGCCTACGAGCAGTACTTC. This chain uses TRBV7-6 with TRBJ2-7; TRBD2 might be the D (6 bases). The CDR3 extends over 14 amino acids. V was pared by 5 bases and J by 2 bases, with 13 bases between. The germline gives CDR1 SGHVS, CDR2 FNYEAQ.

The chain's CDR3 is CASSWAGDGANVLTF. CDR3 nucleotide sequence: TGCGCCAGCAGCTGGGCAGGGGATGGGGCCAACGTCCTGACTTTC. The chain carries TRBV5-1 and TRBJ2-6; D is possibly TRBD1 (6 bases). The CDR3 has 15 amino acids. The germline V gene has CDR1 SGHRS and CDR2 YFSETQ. V lost 3 bases and J 3 bases, leaving 10 bases between the germline ends.

This clonotype was seen more than once but under ten times. This rearrangement joins TRBV7-9 to TRBJ2-5, with D perhaps being TRBD1 or TRBD2 (5 bases each). Germline CDR1 reads SEHNR; CDR2 reads FQNEAQ (reference sequence). Trimming removed 1 base at V and 5 bases at J, with 11 bases between. This CDR3 region has 14 residues. CDR3 DNA: TGTGCCAGCAGCTTAGGACAGCGGTGGGAGACCCAGTACTTC. Translation gives CASSLGQRWETQYF.

This clonotype was observed at least ten times. The gene calls are TRBV20-1 and TRBJ2-2; tentative D call: TRBD1 (6 bases). The CDR3 consists of 14 residues. Germline V gives CDR1 DFQATT, CDR2 SNEGSKA (reference sequence). V shed 6 bases and J shed 6 bases, with 17 bases lying between them. Here the CDR3 reads CSATPRGGSGELFF. CDR3 coding DNA: TGCAGTGCGACTCCTCGTGGGGGCTCCGGGGAGCTGTTTTTT.

The sample holds a few counts of this clonotype. The chain carries TRBV20-1 and TRBJ1-2; D call uncertain. The ends were cut back, 2 bases at V and 8 bases at J, with 15 bases in the middle. Looked up from germline, CDR1 is DFQATT and CDR2 is SNEGSKA (reference sequence). The CDR3 is made up of 13 amino acids. The CDR3 DNA follows: TGCAGTGCTAGACTACGGTCGGTTGGAGGCTACACCTTC. This codes for CSARLRSVGGYTF.

The sample holds a few counts of this clonotype. V is TRBV4-1 and J is TRBJ1-6; 8 nucleotides line up with TRBD1. The V and J ends lost 0 bases and 7 bases, in that order; junction bases with no gene match: 5. The CDR3 loop spans 16 amino acids. The germline V gene has CDR1 MGHRA and CDR2 YSYEKL. In DNA form, the CDR3 reads TGCGCCAGCAGCCAAGACTGGACAGGGTACAATTCACCCCTCCACTTT. Its protein is CASSQDWTGYNSPLHF.

This clonotype showed up just a few times. The V gene is TRBV18, the J gene TRBJ1-6, with 8 bases fitting TRBD1. Per the germline V gene, CDR1 is KGHSH and CDR2 is LQKENI. With 9 bases clipped from V and 7 bases from J, the junction kept 5 bases outside the gene matches. The CDR3 extends over 13 amino acids. The CDR3 region is CASSGQANSPLHF. The CDR3 DNA follows: TGTGCCAGTTCGGGACAGGCAAATTCACCCCTCCACTTT.

This clonotype was found a few times. The chain is built from TRBV7-2 and TRBJ2-5; 7 bases fit TRBD1. Germline V CDR1 and CDR2: SGHTA, FQGNSA. V shed 3 bases and J 4 bases; nucleotides not matched to a gene: 5. The CDR3 runs 14 residues. CDR3: CASSFTGDAETQYF. CDR3 nucleotide sequence: TGTGCCAGCAGCTTTACAGGGGACGCAGAGACCCAGTACTTC. Variable domain in full (rest from reference TRBV7-2 and TRBJ2-5): GAGVSQSPSNKVTEKGKDVELRCDPISGHTALYWYRQSLGQGLEFLIYFQGNSAPDKSGLPSDRFSAERTGGSVSTLTIQRTQQEDSAVYLCASSFTGDAETQYFGPGTRLLVL.

This sequence joins TRBV30 and TRBJ1-5; 8 positions agree with TRBD1. Trimming removed 5 bases from V and 6 bases from J; junction bases left unmatched: 3. The CDR3 extends over 12 amino acids. From germline, CDR1 is GTSNPN and CDR2 SVGIG (reference sequence). CDR3 protein: CAWGQGSQPQHF. The CDR3 bases are TGTGCCTGGGGACAGGGAAGTCAGCCCCAGCATTTT.

The rearrangement uses TRBV12-3 or TRBV12-4 and TRBJ2-7; D remains unclear. Trimming removed 4 bases from V and 0 bases from J, with 7 bases in between. This CDR3 is built from 13 residues. The CDR3 region is CASSYSTSYEQYF. CDR3 in DNA: TGTGCCAGCAGTTACTCCACCTCCTACGAGCAGTACTTC.

This clonotype was seen at least ten times. The rearrangement uses TRBV10-2 and TRBJ1-2; 8 positions match TRBD1. There are 16 residues in the CDR3. The J segment lost 8 bases and the V segment lost 2 bases, leaving 13 bases of the junction unmatched. CDR1 is WSHSY and CDR2 is SAAADI in the germline V gene. CDR3 protein: CASSEPRTGPNWGYTF. DNA of the CDR3: TGCGCCAGCAGTGAGCCGCGGACAGGGCCTAATTGGGGCTACACCTTC.

This clonotype showed up many times. The chain is built from TRBV12-3 or TRBV12-4 and TRBJ1-2; no reliable D call. This CDR3 has 12 amino acids. V lost 5 bases and J 7 bases, leaving 11 bases between the germline ends. The CDR3 sequence: CASSRKGGGYTF. CDR3 DNA: TGTGCCAGCAGTCGGAAGGGAGGTGGCTACACCTTC.

This sequence joins TRBV5-1 and TRBJ1-2; D may be TRBD1 (6 bases). The V and J ends lost 0 bases and 0 bases respectively, with 9 bases between them. The CDR3 runs 15 residues. Germline-derived CDR1 and CDR2 are SGHRS and YFSETQ. Here the CDR3 reads CASSLDGQTNYGYTF. The CDR3 DNA follows: TGCGCCAGCAGCTTGGATGGACAGACTAACTATGGCTACACCTTC.

This clonotype was counted only a few times. V usage is TRBV28 and J usage is TRBJ2-4, with 11 bases lining up with TRBD2. Trimming took 3 bases from V and 6 from J; bases not matched to a gene: 4. In germline, CDR1 is MDHEN, CDR2 SYDVKM. The CDR3 has 15 residues. CDR3 bases: TGTGCCAGCAGTTTTAGCGGGGGGGCAGGAAACATTCAGTACTTC. Translation: CASSFSGGAGNIQYF.

The chain links TRBV3-1 to TRBJ1-2; TRBD1 matches at 7 bases. Germline CDR1 LGHDT, CDR2 YNNKEL (reference sequence). The CDR3 extends over 16 amino acids. Trimming at V came to 4 bases and at J to 7 bases, leaving 15 bases not matched to a gene. CDR3 sequence: CASSRRAPTGPLGYTF. DNA of the CDR3: TGTGCCAGCAGCCGTAGGGCGCCGACAGGGCCCCTTGGCTACACCTTC.

V gene TRBV20-1 combines with J gene TRBJ1-5; D not certain. The CDR3 sequence is 14 residues long. Deletions cut 2 bases from V and 0 bases from J, with 8 bases between. Germline V gene lookup returns CDR1 DFQATT and CDR2 SNEGSKA (reference sequence). In nucleotides, the CDR3 is TGCAGTGCTAGAATCACCCATAGCAATCAGCCCCAGCATTTT. Translating gives CSARITHSNQPQHF.

This clonotype has ten or more counts. The CDR3 DNA follows: TGTGCCACCAGTGGTTTAGGAGACGATACGCAGTATTTT. It encodes CATSGLGDDTQYF. This rearrangement joins TRBV24-1 to TRBJ2-3; D ambiguous. The CDR3 consists of 13 residues. V dropped 5 bases and J dropped 6 bases, with 11 bases sitting between them. Germline CDR1 reads KGHDR; CDR2 reads SFDVKD.

This clonotype was counted many times. V usage is TRBV20-1 and J usage is TRBJ2-1; D remains unclear. V was trimmed by 4 bases and J by 5 bases, leaving 15 bases between them. The germline gives CDR1 DFQATT, CDR2 SNEGSKA (reference sequence). This CDR3 has 14 amino acids. CDR3 in amino acids: CSAISFQANNEQFF. CDR3 DNA sequence: TGCAGTGCTATTTCTTTTCAGGCAAACAATGAGCAGTTCTTC.

This clonotype occurred many times. The rearrangement links TRBV12-3 or TRBV12-4 to TRBJ2-5; TRBD2 is a possible D gene (5 bases). This CDR3 is 17 amino acids long. The V end was cut by 1 base, the J end by 6 bases, with 21 bases between. The CDR3 nucleotides are TGTGCCAGCAGTTTAGGGAGACATCGAACGGACGGGAAGACCCAGTACTTC. Protein sequence: CASSLGRHRTDGKTQYF.

This clonotype has at least ten counts. This rearrangement joins TRBV9 to TRBJ1-2; tentatively, D is TRBD1 (6 bases). V dropped 4 bases and J dropped 0 bases, with 16 bases sitting between them. There are 16 residues in the CDR3. Germline lookup yields CDR1 SGDLS and CDR2 YYNGEE. The CDR3 DNA follows: TGTGCCAGCAGCCTAACGACAGGAGCTGCTAACTATGGCTACACCTTC. It codes for CASSLTTGAANYGYTF.